This paragraph reports one T cell receptor beta chain. This sample is drawn from a study of blood T cell repertoires in COVID-19. On the study more broadly: There were acute and convalescent COVID-19 samples, and they came from the United States, Italy and Spain.

This CDR3 comprises 14 residues. Germline values: CDR1 SGDLS, CDR2 YYNGEE. Trimming pared 2 bases from V and 9 bases from J, leaving 15 bases between. Authors' processing steps: Scientists estimated how many nucleated cells there were by amplifying reference gene primers. Sequencing was performed with immunoSEQ multiplex PCR; in TCRdb, only in-frame clones are kept and a portion is missing. D and trimming come from the DNA, and the V and J calls and clone size come from that table. The sample holds around 92,000 clones; around 84% are singletons and the top ten take 13%. The chain recombines TRBV9 with TRBJ1-5; D is undetermined. This TCR came from a woman aged 55-75 years in a cohort sampled during active or convalescent COVID-19. Input material: peripheral blood. The CDR3 DNA is TGTGCCAGCAGCGTTTGGACCACCGGAGGGCCCCAGCATTTT. Protein sequence: CASSVWTTGGPQHF.